This T cell receptor (beta chain) emerged from a study of cytomegalovirus exposure and HLA in healthy donors. Primers: 60 Vbeta forward and 13 Jbeta reverse. Profiled with immunoSEQ multiplex PCR; TCRdb holds only in-frame clones, not every one. Altogether 150,000 to 200,000 clones are present, around 62% being singletons, with the ten largest covering 2.5% to 3%. The trim removed 7 bases at V and 4 bases at J, leaving 7 bases unmatched. This CDR3 region has 14 residues. Germline V lookup: CDR1 SNHLY, CDR2 FYNNEI. This clone was seen just once. This receptor was identified in a man aged 35 to 55 in good health and CMV-seronegative. This chain links TRBV2 with TRBJ1-5, with 7 bases that match TRBD1. Material for sequencing was PBMCs. DNA for the CDR3: TGTGCCAGCAAGGGAACACAGGGGAATCAGCCCCAGCATTTT. Encoded protein: CASKGTQGNQPQHF. The full variable domain, with the rest looked up from reference TRBV2 and TRBJ1-5, is EPEVTQTPSHQVTQMGQEVILRCVPISNHLYFYWYRQILGQKVEFLVSFYNNEISEKSEIFDDQFSVERPDGSNFTLKIRSTKLEDSAMYFCASKGTQGNQPQHFGDGTRLSIL.